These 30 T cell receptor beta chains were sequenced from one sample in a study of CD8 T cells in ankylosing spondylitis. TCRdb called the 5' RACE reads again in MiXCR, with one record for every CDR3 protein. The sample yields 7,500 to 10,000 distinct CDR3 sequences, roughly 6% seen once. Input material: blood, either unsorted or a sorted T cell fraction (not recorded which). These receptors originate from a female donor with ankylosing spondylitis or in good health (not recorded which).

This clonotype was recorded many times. Here the CDR3 reads CASSGSGGGETQYF. The CDR3 nucleotides are TGTGCCAGCAGCGGATCAGGGGGCGGAGAGACCCAGTACTTC. The rearrangement links TRBV9 to TRBJ2-5; TRBD1 aligns across 8 bases. V was pared by 3 bases and J by 4 bases, with 5 bases of the junction left unmatched. The CDR3 is made up of 14 amino acids. Germline assignment: CDR1 SGDLS and CDR2 YYNGEE.

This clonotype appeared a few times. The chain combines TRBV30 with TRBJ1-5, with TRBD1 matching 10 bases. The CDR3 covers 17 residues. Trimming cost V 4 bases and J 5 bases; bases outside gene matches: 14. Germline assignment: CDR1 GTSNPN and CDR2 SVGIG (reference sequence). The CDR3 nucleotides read TGTGCCTGGAACACGGGGCCCGGGACAGGGGTTTATCAGCCCCAGCATTTT. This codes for CAWNTGPGTGVYQPQHF.

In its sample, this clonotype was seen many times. The CDR3 sequence is CASSFRPDGQGTETQYF. DNA of the CDR3: TGTGCCAGCAGCTTCCGCCCGGATGGGCAGGGCACAGAGACCCAGTACTTC. V and J are TRBV9 and TRBJ2-5; perhaps TRBD1 as D (5 bases). CDR1 is SGDLS and CDR2 is YYNGEE in the germline V gene. The CDR3 contains 17 residues. Trimming pared 4 bases from V and 4 bases from J, leaving 23 bases between.

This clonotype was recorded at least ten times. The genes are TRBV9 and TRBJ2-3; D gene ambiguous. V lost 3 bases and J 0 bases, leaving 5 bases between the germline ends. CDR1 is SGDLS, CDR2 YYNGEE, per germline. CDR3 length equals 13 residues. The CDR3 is CASSGASTDTQYF. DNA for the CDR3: TGTGCCAGCAGCGGGGCCAGCACAGATACGCAGTATTTT.

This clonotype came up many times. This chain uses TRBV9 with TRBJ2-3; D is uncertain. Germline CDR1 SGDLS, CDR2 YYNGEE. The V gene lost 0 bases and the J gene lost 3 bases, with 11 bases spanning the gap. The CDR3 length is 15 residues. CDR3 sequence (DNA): TGTGCCAGCAGCGTAGGTGGGGATCGGACAGATACGCAGTATTTT. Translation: CASSVGGDRTDTQYF.

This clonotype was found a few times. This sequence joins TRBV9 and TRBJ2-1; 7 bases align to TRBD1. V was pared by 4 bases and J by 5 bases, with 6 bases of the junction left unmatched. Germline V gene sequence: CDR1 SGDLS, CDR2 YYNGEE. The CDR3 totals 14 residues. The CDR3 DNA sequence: TGTGCCAGCAGCCCAGGGACAGCCGACAATGAGCAGTTCTTC. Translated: CASSPGTADNEQFF.

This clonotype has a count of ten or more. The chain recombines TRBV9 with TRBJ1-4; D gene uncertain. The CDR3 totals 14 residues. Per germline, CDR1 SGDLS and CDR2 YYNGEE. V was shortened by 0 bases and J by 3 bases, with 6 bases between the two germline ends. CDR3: CASSVGAANEKLFF. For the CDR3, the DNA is TGTGCCAGCAGCGTAGGGGCGGCTAATGAAAAACTGTTTTTT. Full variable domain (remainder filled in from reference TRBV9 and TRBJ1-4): DSGVTQTPKHLITATGQRVTLRCSPRSGDLSVYWYQQSLDQGLQFLIQYYNGEERAKGNILERFSAQQFPDLHSELNLSSLELGDSALYFCASSVGAANEKLFFGSGTQLSVL.

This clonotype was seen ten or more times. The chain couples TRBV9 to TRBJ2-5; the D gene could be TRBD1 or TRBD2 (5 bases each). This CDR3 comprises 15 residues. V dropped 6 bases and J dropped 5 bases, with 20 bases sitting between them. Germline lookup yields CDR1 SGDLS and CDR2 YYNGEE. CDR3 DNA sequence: TGTGCCAGCAACCAGGGACGACATGGCGAGGAGACCCAGTACTTC. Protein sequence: CASNQGRHGEETQYF.

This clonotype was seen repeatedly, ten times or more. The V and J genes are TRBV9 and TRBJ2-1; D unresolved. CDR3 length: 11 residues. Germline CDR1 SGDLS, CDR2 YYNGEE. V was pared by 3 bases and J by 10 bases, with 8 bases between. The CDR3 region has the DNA TGTGCCAGCAGCGCGGGTGGGGAGCAGTTCTTC. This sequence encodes CASSAGGEQFF.

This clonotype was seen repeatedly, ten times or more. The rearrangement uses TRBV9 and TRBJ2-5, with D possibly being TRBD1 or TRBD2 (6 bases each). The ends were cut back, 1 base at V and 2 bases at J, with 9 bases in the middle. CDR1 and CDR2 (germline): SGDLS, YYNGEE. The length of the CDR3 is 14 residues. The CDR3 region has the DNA TGTGCCAGCAGCGTACAGGGGACTCAAGAGACCCAGTACTTC. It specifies CASSVQGTQETQYF.

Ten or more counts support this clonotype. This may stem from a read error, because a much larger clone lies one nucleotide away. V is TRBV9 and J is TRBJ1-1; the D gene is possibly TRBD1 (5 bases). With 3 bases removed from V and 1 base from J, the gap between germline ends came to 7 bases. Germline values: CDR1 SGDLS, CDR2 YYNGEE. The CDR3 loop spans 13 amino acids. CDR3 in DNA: TGTGCCAGCAGCGGCGGGGGGAACACTGAAGCTTTCTTT. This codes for CASSGGGNTEAFF.

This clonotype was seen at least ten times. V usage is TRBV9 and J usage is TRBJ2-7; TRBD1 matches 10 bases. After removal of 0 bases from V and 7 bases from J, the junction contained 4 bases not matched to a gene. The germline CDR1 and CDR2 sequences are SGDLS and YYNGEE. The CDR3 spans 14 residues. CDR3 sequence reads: CASSVEGQGWEQYF. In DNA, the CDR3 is TGTGCCAGCAGCGTAGAGGGACAGGGGTGGGAGCAGTACTTC.

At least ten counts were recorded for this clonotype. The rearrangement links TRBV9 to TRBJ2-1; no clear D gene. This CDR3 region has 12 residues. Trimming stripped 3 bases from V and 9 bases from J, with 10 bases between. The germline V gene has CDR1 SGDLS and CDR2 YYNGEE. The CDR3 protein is CASSGLSVEQFF. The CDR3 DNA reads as TGTGCCAGCAGCGGCCTCAGTGTTGAGCAGTTCTTC.

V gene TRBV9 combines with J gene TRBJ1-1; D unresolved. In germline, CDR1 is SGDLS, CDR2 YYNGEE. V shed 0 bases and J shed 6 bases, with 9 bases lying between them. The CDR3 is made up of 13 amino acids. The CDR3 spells CASSVGPAPEAFF. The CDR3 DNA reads TGTGCCAGCAGCGTAGGCCCGGCCCCTGAAGCTTTCTTT. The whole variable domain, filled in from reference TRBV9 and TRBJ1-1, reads DSGVTQTPKHLITATGQRVTLRCSPRSGDLSVYWYQQSLDQGLQFLIQYYNGEERAKGNILERFSAQQFPDLHSELNLSSLELGDSALYFCASSVGPAPEAFFGQGTRLTVV.

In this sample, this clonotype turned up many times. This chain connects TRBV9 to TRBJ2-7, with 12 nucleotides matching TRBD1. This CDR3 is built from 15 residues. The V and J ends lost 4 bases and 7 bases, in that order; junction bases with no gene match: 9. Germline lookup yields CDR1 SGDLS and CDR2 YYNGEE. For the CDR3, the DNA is TGTGCCAGCAGCCCATCGGGACAGGGGGCTAATGAGCAGTACTTC. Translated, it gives CASSPSGQGANEQYF.

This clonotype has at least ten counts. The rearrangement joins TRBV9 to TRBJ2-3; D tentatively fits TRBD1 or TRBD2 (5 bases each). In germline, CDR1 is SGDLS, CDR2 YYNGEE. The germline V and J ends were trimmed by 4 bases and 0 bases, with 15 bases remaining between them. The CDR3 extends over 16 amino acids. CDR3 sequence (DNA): TGTGCCAGCAGCCCGCGGACATCGGGGAGCACAGATACGCAGTATTTT. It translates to CASSPRTSGSTDTQYF.

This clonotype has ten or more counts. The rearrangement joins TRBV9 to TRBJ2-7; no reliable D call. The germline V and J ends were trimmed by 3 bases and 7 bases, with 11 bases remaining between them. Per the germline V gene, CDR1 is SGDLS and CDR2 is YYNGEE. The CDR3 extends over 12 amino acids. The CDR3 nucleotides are TGTGCCAGCAGCGGAGGTATCGGGGAGCAGTACTTC. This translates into CASSGGIGEQYF.

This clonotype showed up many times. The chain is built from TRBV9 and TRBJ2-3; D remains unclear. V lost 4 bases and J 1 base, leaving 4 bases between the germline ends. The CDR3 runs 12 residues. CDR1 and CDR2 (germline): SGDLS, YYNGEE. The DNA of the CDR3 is TGTGCCAGCAGCACTCGCACAGATACGCAGTATTTT. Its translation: CASSTRTDTQYF. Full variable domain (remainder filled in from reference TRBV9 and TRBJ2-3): DSGVTQTPKHLITATGQRVTLRCSPRSGDLSVYWYQQSLDQGLQFLIQYYNGEERAKGNILERFSAQQFPDLHSELNLSSLELGDSALYFCASSTRTDTQYFGPGTRLTVL.

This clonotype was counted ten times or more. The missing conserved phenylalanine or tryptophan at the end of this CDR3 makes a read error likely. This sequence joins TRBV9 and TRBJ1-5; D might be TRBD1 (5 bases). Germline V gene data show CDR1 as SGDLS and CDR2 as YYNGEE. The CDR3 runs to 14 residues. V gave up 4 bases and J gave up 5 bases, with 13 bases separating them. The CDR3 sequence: CASSPHRNDQPQHC. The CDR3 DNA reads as TGTGCCAGCAGCCCTCACAGGAATGATCAGCCCCAGCATTGT.

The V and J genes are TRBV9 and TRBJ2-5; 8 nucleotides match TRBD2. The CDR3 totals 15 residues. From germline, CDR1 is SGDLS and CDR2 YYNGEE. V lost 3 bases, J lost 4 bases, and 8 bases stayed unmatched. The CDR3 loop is CASSADGGAGETQYF. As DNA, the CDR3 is TGTGCCAGCAGCGCGGACGGGGGGGCCGGAGAGACCCAGTACTTC. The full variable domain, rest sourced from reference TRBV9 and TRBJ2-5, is DSGVTQTPKHLITATGQRVTLRCSPRSGDLSVYWYQQSLDQGLQFLIQYYNGEERAKGNILERFSAQQFPDLHSELNLSSLELGDSALYFCASSADGGAGETQYFGPGTRLLVL.

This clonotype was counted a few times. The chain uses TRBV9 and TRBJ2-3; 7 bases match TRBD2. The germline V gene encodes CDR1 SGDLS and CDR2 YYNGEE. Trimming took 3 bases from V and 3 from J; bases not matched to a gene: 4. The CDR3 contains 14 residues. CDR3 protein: CASSGGGMTDTQYF. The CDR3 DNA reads TGTGCCAGCAGCGGGGGAGGGATGACAGATACGCAGTATTTT.

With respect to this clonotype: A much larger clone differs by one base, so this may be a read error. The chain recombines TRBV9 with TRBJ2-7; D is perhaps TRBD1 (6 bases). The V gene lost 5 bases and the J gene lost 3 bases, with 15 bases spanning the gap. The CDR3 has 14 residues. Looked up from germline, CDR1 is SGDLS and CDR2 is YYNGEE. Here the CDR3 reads CASSGRDMVYEQYF. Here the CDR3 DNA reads TGTGCCAGCAGTGGCCGGGACATGGTCTACGAGCAGTACTTC.

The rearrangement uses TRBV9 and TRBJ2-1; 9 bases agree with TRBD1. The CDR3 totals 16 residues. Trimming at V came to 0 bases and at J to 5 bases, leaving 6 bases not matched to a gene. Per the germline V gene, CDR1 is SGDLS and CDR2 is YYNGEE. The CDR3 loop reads CASSVEGTGWNNEQFF. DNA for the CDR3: TGTGCCAGCAGCGTAGAAGGGACAGGGTGGAACAATGAGCAGTTCTTC.

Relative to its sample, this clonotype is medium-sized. The CDR3 protein is CASSGSNEQFF. The DNA of the CDR3 is TGTGCCAGCAGCGGATCCAATGAGCAGTTCTTC. The rearrangement uses TRBV9 and TRBJ2-1, with no clear D. The germline V and J ends were trimmed by 3 bases and 6 bases, with 4 bases remaining between them. The CDR3 has 11 residues. Germline values: CDR1 SGDLS, CDR2 YYNGEE.

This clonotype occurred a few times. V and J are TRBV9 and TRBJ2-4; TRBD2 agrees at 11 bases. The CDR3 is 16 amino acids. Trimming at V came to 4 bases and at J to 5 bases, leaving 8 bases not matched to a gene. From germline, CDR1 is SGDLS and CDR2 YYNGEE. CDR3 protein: CASSRFSGGGQNIQYF. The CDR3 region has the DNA TGTGCCAGCAGCCGATTTAGCGGGGGGGGGCAAAACATTCAGTACTTC.

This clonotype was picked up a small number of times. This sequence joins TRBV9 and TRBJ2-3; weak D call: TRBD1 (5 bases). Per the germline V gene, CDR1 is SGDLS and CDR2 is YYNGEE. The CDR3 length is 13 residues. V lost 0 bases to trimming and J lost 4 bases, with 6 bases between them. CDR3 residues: CASSVEGADTQYF. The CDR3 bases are TGTGCCAGCAGCGTAGAAGGGGCAGATACGCAGTATTTT.

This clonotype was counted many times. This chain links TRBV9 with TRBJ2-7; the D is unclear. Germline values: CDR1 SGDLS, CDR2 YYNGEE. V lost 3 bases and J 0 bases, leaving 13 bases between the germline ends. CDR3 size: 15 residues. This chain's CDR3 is CASSATGSSSYEQYF. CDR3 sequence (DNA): TGTGCCAGCAGCGCCACTGGGTCGAGCTCCTACGAGCAGTACTTC.

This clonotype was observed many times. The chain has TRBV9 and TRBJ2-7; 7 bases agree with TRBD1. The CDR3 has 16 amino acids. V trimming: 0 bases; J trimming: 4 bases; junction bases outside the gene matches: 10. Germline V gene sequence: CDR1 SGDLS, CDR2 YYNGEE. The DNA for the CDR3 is TGTGCCAGCAGCGTAGTCGAGGGGGCCCAGCGGTACGAGCAGTACTTC. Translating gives CASSVVEGAQRYEQYF.

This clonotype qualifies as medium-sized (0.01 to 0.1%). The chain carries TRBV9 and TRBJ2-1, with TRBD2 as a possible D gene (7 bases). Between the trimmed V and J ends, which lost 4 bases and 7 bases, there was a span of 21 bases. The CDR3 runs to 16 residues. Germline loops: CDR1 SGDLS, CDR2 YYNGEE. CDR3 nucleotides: TGTGCCAGCAGCCCTCCTGGCGGGGGCCGTTTTAATGAGCAGTTCTTC. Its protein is CASSPPGGGRFNEQFF.

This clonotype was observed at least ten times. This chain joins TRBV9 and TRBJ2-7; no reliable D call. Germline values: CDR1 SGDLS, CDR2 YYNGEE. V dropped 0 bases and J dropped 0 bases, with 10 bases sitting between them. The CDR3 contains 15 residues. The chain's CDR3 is CASSVGGTGSYEQYF. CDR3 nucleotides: TGTGCCAGCAGCGTAGGGGGTACGGGCTCCTACGAGCAGTACTTC.